This T cell receptor beta chain was sequenced in a study of cytomegalovirus exposure and HLA in healthy donors. Study results and limitations: In a later analysis, parvovirus B19, influenza, CMV and Epstein-Barr virus appeared linked to several top co-occurrence clusters. From TCR beta sequences, most subjects' HLA-A and HLA-B alleles were reportedly predicted accurately. Later analysis reportedly placed an Asian-associated ancestry cluster below the approximately 680-donor mean in N-insertions.

This clone turned up a few times. What it recognizes is unknown. In the PCR, 60 Vbeta and 13 Jbeta primers were used. Clones were read by immunoSEQ multiplex PCR, and TCRdb kept only the in-frame ones, dropping some. The sample shows under 300,000 clones, 84% of them seen only once. The sequence came from a woman aged 40 to 50 in good health and CMV-seropositive. Sequenced sample: PBMCs.

CDR3 sequence reads: CATGLAGAKNIQYF. The CDR3 DNA follows: TGTGCCACGGGACTAGCAGGAGCCAAAAACATTCAGTACTTC. V is TRBV11-3 and J is TRBJ2-4; 9 nucleotides match TRBD2. The CDR3 is 14 amino acids. After removal of 10 bases from V and 0 bases from J, the junction contained 4 bases not matched to a gene. CDR1 SGHNT and CDR2 YENEEA come from the germline V gene.